This TCR beta chain was documented in a study of T cell changes during pregnancy in multiple sclerosis. This CDR3 is built from 17 residues. CDR1 and CDR2 from the germline V gene are MDHEN and SYDVKM. The trim removed 1 base at V and 0 bases at J, leaving 4 bases unmatched. The method was immunoSEQ multiplex PCR; TCRdb's version includes in-frame clones alone and lacks a portion of them. The table records about 44,000 clones, just under 95% of them present only once. The source was CD4+ T cells from peripheral blood mononuclear cells, collected in the first trimester of pregnancy. The clonotype comes from a female donor with multiple sclerosis, enrolled in a pregnancy study. The chain is built from TRBV28 and TRBJ2-3; 10 bases match TRBD2. This CDR3 is CASSLLILAGSTDTQYF. The DNA of the CDR3 is TGTGCCAGCAGTTTATTGATACTAGCGGGAAGCACAGATACGCAGTATTTT. Based on the CDR3 plus reference TRBV28 and TRBJ2-3, the full variable domain is DVKVTQSSRYLVKRTGEKVFLECVQDMDHENMFWYRQDPGLGLRLIYFSYDVKMKEKGDIPEGYSVSREKKERFSLILESASTNQTSMYLCASSLLILAGSTDTQYFGPGTRLTVL.